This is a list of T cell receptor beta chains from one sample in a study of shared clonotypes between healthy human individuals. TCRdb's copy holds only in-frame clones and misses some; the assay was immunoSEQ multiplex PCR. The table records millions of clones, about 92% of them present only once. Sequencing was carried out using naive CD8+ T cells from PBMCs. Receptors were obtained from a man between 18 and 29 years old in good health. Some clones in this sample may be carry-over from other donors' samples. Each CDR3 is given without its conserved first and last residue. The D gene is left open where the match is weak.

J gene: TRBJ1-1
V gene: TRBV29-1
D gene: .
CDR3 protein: SVRVPNMNTEAF

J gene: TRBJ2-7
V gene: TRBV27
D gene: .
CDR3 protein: AMRREQY

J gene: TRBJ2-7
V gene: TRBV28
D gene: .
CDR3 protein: ASSQPVGAYMYEQY

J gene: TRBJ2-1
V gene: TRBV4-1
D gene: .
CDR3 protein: ASSQGHPSGSLNEQF

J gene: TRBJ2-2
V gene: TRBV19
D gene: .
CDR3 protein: ASSTQVANTGELF

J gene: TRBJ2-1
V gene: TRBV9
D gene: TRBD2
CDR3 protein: ASSVVASGGADGMEQF

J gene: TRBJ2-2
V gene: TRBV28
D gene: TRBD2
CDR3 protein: ASSPGAGGTGELF

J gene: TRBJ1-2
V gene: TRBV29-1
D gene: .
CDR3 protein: SVDLDGFGGYT

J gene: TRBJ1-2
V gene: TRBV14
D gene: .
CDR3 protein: ASSQGDYGYT

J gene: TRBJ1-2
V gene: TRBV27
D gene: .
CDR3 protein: ASSLAAGTSPYGYT

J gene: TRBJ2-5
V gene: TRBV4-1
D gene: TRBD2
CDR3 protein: ASSQQAGAPQETQY

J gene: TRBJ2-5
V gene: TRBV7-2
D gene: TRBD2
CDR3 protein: ATRGAGEETQY

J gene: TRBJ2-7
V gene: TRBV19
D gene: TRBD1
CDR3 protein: ASSVQGVQY

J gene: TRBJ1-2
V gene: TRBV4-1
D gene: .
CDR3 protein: ASSQDEGVFYGYT

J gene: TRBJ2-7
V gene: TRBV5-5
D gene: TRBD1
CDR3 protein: ASSPPPYRGILYEQY

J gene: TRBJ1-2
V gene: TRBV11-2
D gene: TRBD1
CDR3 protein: ASSPGVRGDGYT

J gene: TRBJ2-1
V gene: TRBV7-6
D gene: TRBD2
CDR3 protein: ASSFLAGPYNEQF

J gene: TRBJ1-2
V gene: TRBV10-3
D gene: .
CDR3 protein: AISDEVYYGYT

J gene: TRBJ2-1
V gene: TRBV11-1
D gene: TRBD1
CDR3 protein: ASSSTGATSYNEQF

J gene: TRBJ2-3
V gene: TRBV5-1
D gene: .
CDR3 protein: ASSAVAVHTDTQY

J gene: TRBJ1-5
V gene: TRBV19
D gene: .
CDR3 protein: ASSIEPRNQPQH

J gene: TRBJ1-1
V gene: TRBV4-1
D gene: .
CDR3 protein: ASSQLSRYTEAF

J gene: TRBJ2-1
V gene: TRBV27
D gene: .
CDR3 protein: ASSGGNSYNEQF

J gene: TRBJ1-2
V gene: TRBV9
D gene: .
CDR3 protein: ASSALQGSGYT

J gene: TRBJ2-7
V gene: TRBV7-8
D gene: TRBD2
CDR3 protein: ASSFMSGRVDEQY

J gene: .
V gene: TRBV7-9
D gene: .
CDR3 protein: ASNYDGYEQY

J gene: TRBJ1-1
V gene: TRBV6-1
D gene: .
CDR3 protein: ASSEALRGLTEAF

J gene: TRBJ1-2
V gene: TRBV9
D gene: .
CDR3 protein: ASSATPAGGRNYGYT

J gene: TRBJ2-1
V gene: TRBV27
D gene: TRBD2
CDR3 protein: ASSLQAGSSYNEQF

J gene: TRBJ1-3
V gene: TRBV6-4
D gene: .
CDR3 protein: ASSNTYSGGNTIY

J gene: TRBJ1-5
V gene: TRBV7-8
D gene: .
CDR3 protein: ASSLVGQANQPQH

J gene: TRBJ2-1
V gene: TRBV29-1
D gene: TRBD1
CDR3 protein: SVEGWGQGLVNEQF

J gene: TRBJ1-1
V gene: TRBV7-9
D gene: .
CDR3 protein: ASSYMDVEAF

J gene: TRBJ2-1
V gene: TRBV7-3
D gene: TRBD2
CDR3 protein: ASSETGGPSEQF

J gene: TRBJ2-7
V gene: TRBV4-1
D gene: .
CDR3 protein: ASSQGGGVVRPYEQY

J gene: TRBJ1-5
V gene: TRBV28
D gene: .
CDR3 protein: ASSLNEGKAYSNQPQH

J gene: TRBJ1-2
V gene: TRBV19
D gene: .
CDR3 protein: ASRDWQTYGYT

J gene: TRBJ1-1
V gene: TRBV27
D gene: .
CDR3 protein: ASSSSGPNTEAF

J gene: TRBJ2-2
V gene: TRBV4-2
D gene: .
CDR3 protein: ASSQVARRMDTGELF

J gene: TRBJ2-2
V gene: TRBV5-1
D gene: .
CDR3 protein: ASSGTTSNTGELF

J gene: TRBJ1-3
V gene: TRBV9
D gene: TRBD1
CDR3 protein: ASSVAGTAGNTIY

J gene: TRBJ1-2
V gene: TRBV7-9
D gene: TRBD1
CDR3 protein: ASSPQDRGSNYGYT

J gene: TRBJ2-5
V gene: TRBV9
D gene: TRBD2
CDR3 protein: ASSVYGGTEETQY

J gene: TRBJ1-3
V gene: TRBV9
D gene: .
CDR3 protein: ASSDGGNTIY

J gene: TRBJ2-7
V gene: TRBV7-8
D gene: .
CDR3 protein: ASSLEVNRPSYEQY

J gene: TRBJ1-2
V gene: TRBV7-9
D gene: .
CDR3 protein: ASSLVIRGSGYT

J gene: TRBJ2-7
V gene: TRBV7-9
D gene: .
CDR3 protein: ASSLDAFNEQY

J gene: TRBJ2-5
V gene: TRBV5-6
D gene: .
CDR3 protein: ASTLGGARKETQY

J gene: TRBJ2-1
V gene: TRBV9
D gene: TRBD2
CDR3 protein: ASSVDLAGFGEQF

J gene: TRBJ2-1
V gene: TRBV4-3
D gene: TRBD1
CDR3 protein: ASRTGGAHDEQF

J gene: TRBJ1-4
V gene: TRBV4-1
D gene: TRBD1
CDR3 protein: ASSLVGQINEKLF